This T cell receptor (beta chain) was captured in a study of metastatic and nonmetastatic thyroid tumors. Study-level results: Relative to benign nodules, malignant thyroid tumors were reportedly characterized by significantly elevated TCR beta diversity in blood and tumor.

Each patient went into thyroid surgery without having received any treatment. Original methodology: Built for papillary thyroid cancer, a distant-metastasis classifier drew on CDR3 differences across clinicopathological groups. TCRdb recomputed clones from the PCR reads via MiXCR. TCRdb, rather than the study authors, made the V and J calls. The table includes some 20,000 clones, around 34% detected once. Deletions cut 0 bases from V and 6 bases from J, with 15 bases between. The germline V gene encodes CDR1 LGHDT and CDR2 YNNKEL (reference sequence). The CDR3 runs 16 residues. Turning to this clone: Its antigen is unknown.

The material sequenced was tumor tissue. The chain couples TRBV3-1 to TRBJ1-3; no clear D gene. This clonotype was obtained from a female donor with papillary thyroid cancer or a benign thyroid nodule (not recorded which). Some clones in this sample may be carry-over from other donors' samples. The CDR3 protein is CASSQDRRQTSNTIYF. Written as DNA, the CDR3 is TGTGCCAGCAGCCAAGATCGCCGCCAAACTTCAAACACCATATATTTT.